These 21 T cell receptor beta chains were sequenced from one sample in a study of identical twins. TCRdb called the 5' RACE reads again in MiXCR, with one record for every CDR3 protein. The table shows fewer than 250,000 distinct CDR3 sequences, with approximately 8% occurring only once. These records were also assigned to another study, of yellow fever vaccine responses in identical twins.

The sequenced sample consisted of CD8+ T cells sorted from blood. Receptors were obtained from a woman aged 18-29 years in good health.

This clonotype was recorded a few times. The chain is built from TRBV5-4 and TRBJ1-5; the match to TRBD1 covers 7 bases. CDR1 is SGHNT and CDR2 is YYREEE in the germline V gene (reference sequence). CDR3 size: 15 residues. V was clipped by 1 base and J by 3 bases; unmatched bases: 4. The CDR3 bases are TGTGCCAGCAGCTTGATGGGACAGCCCAATCAGCCCCAGCATTTT. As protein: CASSLMGQPNQPQHF.

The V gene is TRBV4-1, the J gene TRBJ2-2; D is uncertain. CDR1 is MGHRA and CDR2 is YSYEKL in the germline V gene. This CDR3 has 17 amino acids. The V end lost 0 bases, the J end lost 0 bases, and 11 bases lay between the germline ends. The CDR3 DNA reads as TGCGCCAGCAGCCAAGATCCTCCGGGCGCGAACACCGGGGAGCTGTTTTTT. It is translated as CASSQDPPGANTGELFF.

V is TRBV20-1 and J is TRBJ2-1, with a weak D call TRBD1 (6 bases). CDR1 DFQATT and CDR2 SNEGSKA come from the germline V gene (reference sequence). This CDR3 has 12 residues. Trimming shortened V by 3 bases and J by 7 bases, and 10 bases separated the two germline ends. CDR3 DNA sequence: TGCAGTGCTAGGGAAGGGGGAAATGAGCAGTTCTTC. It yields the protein CSAREGGNEQFF.

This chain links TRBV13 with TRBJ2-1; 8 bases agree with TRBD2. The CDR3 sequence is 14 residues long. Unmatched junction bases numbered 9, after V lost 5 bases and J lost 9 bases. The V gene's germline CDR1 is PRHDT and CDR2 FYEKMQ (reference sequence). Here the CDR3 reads CASSAGRGGGEQFF. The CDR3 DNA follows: TGTGCCAGCAGCGCCGGACGGGGGGGCGGTGAGCAGTTCTTC.

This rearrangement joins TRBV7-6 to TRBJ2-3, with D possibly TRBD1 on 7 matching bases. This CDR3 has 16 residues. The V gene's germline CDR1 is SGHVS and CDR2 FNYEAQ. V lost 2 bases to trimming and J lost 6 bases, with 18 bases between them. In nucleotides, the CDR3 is TGTGCCAGCAGCTTAAGGCGGGACAGACCGGCGGATACGCAGTATTTT. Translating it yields CASSLRRDRPADTQYF.

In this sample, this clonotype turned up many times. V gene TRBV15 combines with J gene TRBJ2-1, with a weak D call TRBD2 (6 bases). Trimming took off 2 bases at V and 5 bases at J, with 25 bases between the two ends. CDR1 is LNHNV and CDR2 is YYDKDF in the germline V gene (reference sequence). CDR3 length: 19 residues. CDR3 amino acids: CATSRQTTAGTWVDNEQFF. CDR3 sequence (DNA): TGTGCCACCAGCAGACAGACCACCGCCGGGACTTGGGTTGACAATGAGCAGTTCTTC.

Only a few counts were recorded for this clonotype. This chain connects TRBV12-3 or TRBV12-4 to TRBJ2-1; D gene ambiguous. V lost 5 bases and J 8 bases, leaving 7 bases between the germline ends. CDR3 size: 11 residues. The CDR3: CASSHRDEQFF. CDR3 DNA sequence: TGTGCCAGCAGTCACCGGGATGAGCAGTTCTTC.

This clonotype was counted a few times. CDR3 sequence (DNA): TGTGCCAGCAGTTTTTGGGGGCCAGATACGCAGTATTTT. Translation: CASSFWGPDTQYF. V and J are TRBV12-3 or TRBV12-4 and TRBJ2-3; maybe TRBD1 (6 bases). CDR3 length: 13 residues. The V gene lost 3 bases and the J gene lost 4 bases, with 8 bases spanning the gap.

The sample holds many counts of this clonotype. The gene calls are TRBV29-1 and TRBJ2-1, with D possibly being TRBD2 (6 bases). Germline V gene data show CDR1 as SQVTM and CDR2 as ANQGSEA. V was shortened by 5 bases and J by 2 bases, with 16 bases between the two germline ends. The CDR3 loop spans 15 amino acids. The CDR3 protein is CSVFERAGPYNEQFF. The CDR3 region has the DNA TGCAGCGTTTTCGAGCGAGCGGGCCCCTACAATGAGCAGTTCTTC.

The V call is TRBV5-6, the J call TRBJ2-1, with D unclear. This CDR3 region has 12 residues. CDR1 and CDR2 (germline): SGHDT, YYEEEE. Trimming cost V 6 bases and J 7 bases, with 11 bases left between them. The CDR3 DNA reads TGTGCCAGCACCAAATCCCCTAATGAGCAGTTCTTC. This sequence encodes CASTKSPNEQFF.

CDR3 DNA: TGTGCCAGCAGTTTTGGGGGGCGACACTACTCTGGGGCCAACGTCCTGACTTTC. This codes for CASSFGGRHYSGANVLTF. The rearrangement joins TRBV28 to TRBJ2-6; TRBD1 or TRBD2 may be the D gene (6 bases each). The CDR3 is 18 amino acids. Germline lookup yields CDR1 MDHEN and CDR2 SYDVKM. V was cut by 3 bases and J by 0 bases, with 15 bases left in between.

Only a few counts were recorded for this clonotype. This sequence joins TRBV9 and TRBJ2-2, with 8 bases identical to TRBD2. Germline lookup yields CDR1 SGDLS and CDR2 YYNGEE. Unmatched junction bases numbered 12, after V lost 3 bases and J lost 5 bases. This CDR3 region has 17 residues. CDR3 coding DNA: TGTGCCAGCAGCGCCCGGCCGGGACTAGTCTCAACCGGGGAGCTGTTTTTT. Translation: CASSARPGLVSTGELFF.

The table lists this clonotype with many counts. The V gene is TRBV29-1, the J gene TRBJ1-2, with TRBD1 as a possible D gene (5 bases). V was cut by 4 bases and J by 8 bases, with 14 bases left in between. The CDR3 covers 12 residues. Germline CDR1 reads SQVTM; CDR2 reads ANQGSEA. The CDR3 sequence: CSVGREIKGYTF. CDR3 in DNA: TGCAGCGTTGGCAGGGAAATAAAGGGCTACACCTTC.

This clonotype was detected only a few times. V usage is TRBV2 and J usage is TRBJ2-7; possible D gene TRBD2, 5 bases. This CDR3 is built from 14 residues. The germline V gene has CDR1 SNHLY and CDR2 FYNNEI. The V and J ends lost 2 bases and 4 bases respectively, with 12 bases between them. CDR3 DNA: TGTGCCAGCAGTGAACGGGGTAGGATGTACGAGCAGTACGTC. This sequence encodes CASSERGRMYEQYV.

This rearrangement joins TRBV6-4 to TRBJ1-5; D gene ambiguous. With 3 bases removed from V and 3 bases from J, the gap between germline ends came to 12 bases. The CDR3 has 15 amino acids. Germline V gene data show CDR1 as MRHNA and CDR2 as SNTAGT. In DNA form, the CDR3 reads TGTGCCAGCAGTGATTCAGCCGGAGACAATCAGCCCCAGCATTTT. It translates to CASSDSAGDNQPQHF.

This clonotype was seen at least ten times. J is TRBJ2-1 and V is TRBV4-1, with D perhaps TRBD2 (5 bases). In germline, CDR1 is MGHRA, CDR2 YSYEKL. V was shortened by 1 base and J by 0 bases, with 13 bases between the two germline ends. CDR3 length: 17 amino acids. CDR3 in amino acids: CASSQGIPGSSYNEQFF. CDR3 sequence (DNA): TGCGCCAGCAGCCAAGGAATCCCGGGGTCCTCCTACAATGAGCAGTTCTTC.

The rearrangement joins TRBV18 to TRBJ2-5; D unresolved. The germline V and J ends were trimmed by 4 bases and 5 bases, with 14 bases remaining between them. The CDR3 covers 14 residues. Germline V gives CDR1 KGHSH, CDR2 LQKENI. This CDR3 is CASSQVDTAETQYF. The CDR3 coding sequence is TGTGCCAGCTCACAGGTTGACACAGCTGAGACCCAGTACTTC.

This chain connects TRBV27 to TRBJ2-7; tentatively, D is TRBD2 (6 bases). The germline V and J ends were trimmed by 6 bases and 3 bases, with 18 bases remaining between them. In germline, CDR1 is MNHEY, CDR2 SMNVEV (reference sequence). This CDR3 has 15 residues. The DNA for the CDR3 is TGTGCCAGCAGCCCAGCGGGTTCTCGCCTCTACGAGCAGTACGTC. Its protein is CASSPAGSRLYEQYV.

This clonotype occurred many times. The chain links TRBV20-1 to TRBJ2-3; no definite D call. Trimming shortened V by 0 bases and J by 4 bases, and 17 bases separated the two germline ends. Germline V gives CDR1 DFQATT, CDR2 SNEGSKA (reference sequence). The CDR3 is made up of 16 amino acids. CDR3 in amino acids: CSARDQSSGDADTQYF. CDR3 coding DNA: TGCAGTGCTAGAGATCAATCTAGTGGTGATGCAGATACGCAGTATTTT.

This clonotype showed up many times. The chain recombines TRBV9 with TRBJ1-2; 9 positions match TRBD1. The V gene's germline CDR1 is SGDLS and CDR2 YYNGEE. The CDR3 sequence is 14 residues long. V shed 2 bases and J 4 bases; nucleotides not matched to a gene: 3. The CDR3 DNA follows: TGTGCCAGCAGCGTGGGACAGGGAAGCTATGGCTACACCTTC. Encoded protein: CASSVGQGSYGYTF.

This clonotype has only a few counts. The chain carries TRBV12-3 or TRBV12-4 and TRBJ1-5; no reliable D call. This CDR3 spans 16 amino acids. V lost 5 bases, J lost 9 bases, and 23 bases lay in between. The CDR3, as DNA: TGTGCCAGCAGTCCCACCCCGGCGAGGTACAGTCGGCCCCAGCATTTT. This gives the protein CASSPTPARYSRPQHF.